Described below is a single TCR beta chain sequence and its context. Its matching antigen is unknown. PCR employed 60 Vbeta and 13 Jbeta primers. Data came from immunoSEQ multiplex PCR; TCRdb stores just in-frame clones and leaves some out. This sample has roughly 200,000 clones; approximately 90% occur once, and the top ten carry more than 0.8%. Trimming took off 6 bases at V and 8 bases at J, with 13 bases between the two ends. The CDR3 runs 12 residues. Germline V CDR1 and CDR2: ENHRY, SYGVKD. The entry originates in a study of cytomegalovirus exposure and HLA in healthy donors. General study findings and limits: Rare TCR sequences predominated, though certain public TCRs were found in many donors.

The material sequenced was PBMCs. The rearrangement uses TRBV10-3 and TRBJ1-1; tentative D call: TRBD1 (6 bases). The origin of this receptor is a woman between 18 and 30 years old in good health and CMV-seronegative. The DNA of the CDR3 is TGTGCCATCAGGTCCTCCACAGGGGAAGCTTTCTTT. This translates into CAIRSSTGEAFF.